Presented here are 9 T cell receptor beta chains from one specimen sequenced in a study of blood T cells in healthy people across ages. Sample-barcoded 5' priming and a J-beta primer mix drove a second PCR of about 7 to 11 cycles. TCRdb re-derived calls from the 5' RACE reads in MiXCR, one entry per CDR3 protein. The profile shows roughly 800,000 distinct CDR3 sequences, roughly 24% of them singletons. This sample also belongs to another study, concerning T cells of mothers and their children.

Sequences were obtained from blood. These receptors all come from a boy under 18 in good health.

The sample holds a few counts of this clonotype. The chain has TRBV21-1 and TRBJ2-6; the table names TRBD1, a call not compared with the DNA. TRBV21-1 counts as a pseudogene. CDR3 length: 14 amino acids. The CDR3 nucleotides read TGTGCCACCTCGGGGCCTTCTGGGGCCAACGTCCTGACTTTC. Its protein product is CATSGPSGANVLTF.

The chain carries TRBV12-3 or TRBV12-4 and TRBJ2-3; weak D call: TRBD1 (6 bases). The CDR3 covers 13 residues. Trimming pared 4 bases from V and 8 bases from J, leaving 13 bases between. The CDR3 protein is CASSSRQEGTQYF. Here the CDR3 DNA reads TGTGCCAGCAGTTCAAGACAGGAAGGTACGCAGTATTTT.

This chain connects TRBV7-9 to TRBJ2-4; unclear D gene. Germline V gives CDR1 SEHNR, CDR2 FQNEAQ (reference sequence). V was clipped by 1 base and J by 3 bases, with 7 bases between them. There are 14 residues in the CDR3. CDR3 region: CASSLESGKNIQYF. In DNA form, the CDR3 reads TGTGCCAGCAGCTTAGAGTCCGGCAAAAACATTCAGTACTTC. Looking up the rest from reference TRBV7-9 and TRBJ2-4 gives the full variable domain: DTGVSQNPRHKITKRGQNVTFRCDPISEHNRLYWYRQTLGQGPEFLTYFQNEAQLEKSRLLSDRFSAERPKGSFSTLEIQRTEQGDSAMYLCASSLESGKNIQYFGAGTRLSVL.

Concerning this clonotype itself: The junction and the germline gene differ at one end; a read error may be behind it. The chain is built from TRBV11-2 and TRBJ2-1, with 10 bases that match TRBD2. There are 15 residues in the CDR3. Germline CDR1 SGHAT, CDR2 FQNNGV. The CDR3 loop is CASSLLAGLYNDQFF. CDR3 in DNA: TGTGCCAGCAGCCTACTAGCGGGACTATACAATGATCAGTTCTTC.

This clonotype was detected ten times or more. The chain joins TRBV7-9 to TRBJ1-6; D remains ambiguous. Trimming cost V 1 base and J 10 bases, with 11 bases left between them. CDR1 SEHNR and CDR2 FQNEAQ come from the germline V gene (reference sequence). The CDR3 runs to 14 residues. CDR3 in DNA: TGTGCCAGCAGCTTAGGGATCCCTCAATCACCCCTCCACTTT. The encoded protein is CASSLGIPQSPLHF.

The V call is TRBV6-4, the J call TRBJ2-2; 8 positions match TRBD1. The CDR3 extends over 15 amino acids. V trimming: 2 bases; J trimming: 1 base; junction bases outside the gene matches: 0. CDR1 and CDR2 (germline): MRHNA, SNTAGT. The CDR3 protein is CASSDGQGNTGELFF. For the CDR3, the DNA is TGTGCCAGCAGTGACGGACAGGGGAACACCGGGGAGCTGTTTTTT.

V usage is TRBV3-1 and J usage is TRBJ2-3; D gene uncertain. The CDR3 contains 13 residues. Trimming cost V 1 base and J 4 bases, with 6 bases left between them. The germline V gene has CDR1 LGHDT and CDR2 YNNKEL (reference sequence). The CDR3 protein is CASSQAIPDTQYF. The CDR3 coding sequence is TGTGCCAGCAGCCAAGCTATCCCAGATACGCAGTATTTT.

This chain uses TRBV20-1 with TRBJ1-1; 9 nucleotides agree with TRBD1. The CDR3 contains 15 residues. Trimming removed 6 bases from V and 4 bases from J; junction bases left unmatched: 12. Germline V gene lookup returns CDR1 DFQATT and CDR2 SNEGSKA (reference sequence). For the CDR3, the DNA is TGCAGTGCGGCGGGACAGGGCGGGGTAGGCACTGAAGCTTTCTTT. It specifies CSAAGQGGVGTEAFF.

This sequence joins TRBV2 and TRBJ1-2; D gene ambiguous. The V gene lost 6 bases and the J gene lost 8 bases, with 10 bases spanning the gap. The germline V gene encodes CDR1 SNHLY and CDR2 FYNNEI. CDR3 length equals 11 residues. This CDR3 is CASSSKGGYTF. DNA of the CDR3: TGTGCCAGCAGCTCGAAAGGGGGCTACACCTTC.